This section outlines one TCR beta chain sequence together with its context. This entry comes from a study of blood T cell repertoires in COVID-19. The wider study: Samples taken during acute and convalescent COVID-19 were collected in the United States, Italy and Spain. The cDNA or gDNA used as material had been derived from T cells, B-cell-depleted T cells, or PBMCs.

Methods used by the authors: Amplified reference gene primers provided the basis for estimating nucleated cell counts. Sequencing was performed with immunoSEQ multiplex PCR; in TCRdb, only in-frame clones are kept and a portion is missing. The DNA gave D and trimming, while V, J and clone size come from that table. The data hold more than 150,000 clones, with 60% to 80% observed a single time. The TCR originated in a man between 60 and 70 years old with active or convalescent COVID-19. Sample: peripheral blood.

CDR3 nucleotide sequence: TGTGCCAGCAGTGGACAGGGGGGCACCGGGGAGCTGTTTTTT. Translated: CASSGQGGTGELFF. J is TRBJ2-2 and V is TRBV25-1; 9 bases match TRBD1. This CDR3 spans 14 amino acids. V trimming: 4 bases; J trimming: 4 bases; junction bases outside the gene matches: 1. Germline CDR1 MGHDK, CDR2 SYGVNS.